What follows are 30 T cell receptor beta chains derived from one specimen sequenced in a study of blood T cell repertoires in COVID-19. Only in-frame clones appear in the TCRdb table, and some are missing; sequencing was by immunoSEQ multiplex PCR. Seen here are more than 300,000 clones, 92% observed once, and the top ten hold 15% to 20%. The sequenced sample was PBMCs or T cells enriched from blood (not recorded which). The receptors derive from a woman aged 25 to 45 who had recovered from COVID-19.

The gene calls are TRBV28 and TRBJ1-5, with 7 nucleotides matching TRBD1. The germline V gene has CDR1 MDHEN and CDR2 SYDVKM. The CDR3 has 12 residues. With V trimmed by 6 bases and J by 15 bases, 11 bases remained unmatched. The CDR3 bases are TGTGCCAGCAGCCCAGGGGGGAGGTCGACGCATTTT. Translation: CASSPGGRSTHF.

CDR3 sequence: CASSYRDTYEQYF. Here the CDR3 DNA reads TGTGCCAGCAGTTACCGGGACACCTACGAGCAGTACTTC. The V call is TRBV6-5, the J call TRBJ2-7, with D tentatively TRBD1 (6 bases). Germline CDR1 and CDR2: MNHEY and SVGAGI. This CDR3 has 13 amino acids. Trimming removed 2 bases at V and 2 bases at J, with 7 bases between.

The chain carries TRBV27 and TRBJ2-5, with 11 positions matching TRBD2. The CDR3 covers 17 residues. The J segment lost 4 bases and the V segment lost 5 bases, leaving 12 bases of the junction unmatched. CDR1 is MNHEY and CDR2 is SMNVEV in the germline V gene (reference sequence). The CDR3 region is CASSLTSGGTPIETQYF. The CDR3 DNA reads TGTGCCAGCAGTCTTACTAGCGGGGGCACGCCCATAGAGACCCAGTACTTC.

The chain has TRBV27 and TRBJ1-5; 7 bases agree with TRBD1. Germline V CDR1 and CDR2: MNHEY, SMNVEV (reference sequence). This CDR3 spans 17 amino acids. The V gene end was trimmed by 4 bases and the J gene end by 0 bases; junction bases not matched to a gene: 9. The CDR3 loop is CASSSGTDLYSNQPQHF. Here the CDR3 DNA reads TGTGCCAGCAGTTCCGGGACAGACCTTTATAGCAATCAGCCCCAGCATTTT.

This chain uses TRBV3-1 (or the pseudogene TRBV3-2) with TRBJ2-7, with TRBD2 matching over 8 bases. After removal of 0 bases from V and 6 bases from J, the junction contained 7 bases not matched to a gene. CDR1 and CDR2 (germline): LGHDT, YNNKEL (reference sequence). This CDR3 contains 15 residues. The CDR3 DNA reads TGTGCCAGCAGCCAAGAGCGGGGGGCCGGAGCCGAGCAGTACTTC. Protein sequence: CASSQERGAGAEQYF.

This chain links TRBV7-9 with TRBJ2-7; D not resolved. V was shortened by 5 bases and J by 0 bases, with 14 bases between the two germline ends. From germline, CDR1 is SEHNR and CDR2 FQNEAQ (reference sequence). There are 15 residues in the CDR3. The CDR3 DNA reads as TGTGCCAGCAGCCTAGATATCTGGGCCTCCTACGAGCAGTACTTC. The encoded protein is CASSLDIWASYEQYF.

This clone is a singleton in its sample. The CDR3 DNA reads as TGTGCCAGCAACCATGACAGGAACACTGAAGCTTTCTTT. Translated: CASNHDRNTEAFF. The chain has TRBV28 and TRBJ1-1; D perhaps matches TRBD1 (5 bases). This CDR3 is built from 13 residues. CDR1 and CDR2 from the germline V gene are MDHEN and SYDVKM. Trimming took 7 bases from V and 1 from J, leaving 10 bases between them.

CDR3 nucleotide sequence: TGTGCCAGTAGTATCCTGGGGGCGCGCGGCTACACCTTC. Protein product: CASSILGARGYTF. V is TRBV19 and J is TRBJ1-2; D is possibly TRBD1 (6 bases). Trimming stripped 3 bases from V and 8 bases from J, with 13 bases between. The germline V gene has CDR1 LNHDA and CDR2 SQIVND (reference sequence). This CDR3 comprises 13 residues.

This clone was counted between two and nine times. This chain joins TRBV5-5 and TRBJ1-1; 7 bases align to TRBD1. V trimming: 0 bases; J trimming: 4 bases; junction bases outside the gene matches: 3. The CDR3 is 14 amino acids. The germline V gene has CDR1 SGHKS and CDR2 YYEKEE (reference sequence). CDR3 in DNA: TGTGCCAGCAGCTTGGAGGGGGCGGGCACTGAAGCTTTCTTT. Translated, it gives CASSLEGAGTEAFF.

In this sample, this clone turned up once. V and J are TRBV3-1 (or the pseudogene TRBV3-2) and TRBJ1-5; D ambiguous. V lost 1 base and J 6 bases, leaving 13 bases between the germline ends. This CDR3 has 15 residues. The V gene's germline CDR1 is LGHDT and CDR2 YNNKEL (reference sequence). This chain's CDR3 is CASSQAWGSGQPQHF. CDR3 nucleotide sequence: TGTGCCAGCAGCCAAGCGTGGGGTAGCGGTCAGCCCCAGCATTTT.

This clone was found once. The chain is built from TRBV29-1 and TRBJ2-7, with D perhaps TRBD2 (6 bases). The germline V gene has CDR1 SQVTM and CDR2 ANQGSEA. V lost 5 bases and J lost 4, with 12 bases in between. The CDR3 consists of 12 residues. As DNA, the CDR3 is TGCAGCGTTTGGAGGGATTCTTACGAGCAGTACTTC. This encodes CSVWRDSYEQYF.

The chain combines TRBV5-1 with TRBJ2-1; a possible D gene is TRBD2 (6 bases). V was trimmed by 4 bases and J by 7 bases, leaving 15 bases between them. The CDR3 is 14 amino acids. The germline V gene has CDR1 SGHRS and CDR2 YFSETQ. CDR3 DNA: TGCGCCAGCAGCCCGGGCGGGGCGGGTAATGAGCAGTTCTTC. Amino acids: CASSPGGAGNEQFF.

The chain couples TRBV3-1 (or the pseudogene TRBV3-2) to TRBJ1-1, with D possibly TRBD1 on 5 matching bases. The CDR3 runs to 14 residues. Trimming pared 2 bases from V and 5 bases from J, leaving 12 bases between. CDR1 LGHDT and CDR2 YNNKEL come from the germline V gene (reference sequence). The DNA for the CDR3 is TGTGCCAGCAGCCAACCCCAGGGAGGGACTGAAGCTTTCTTT. It specifies CASSQPQGGTEAFF.

The rearrangement links TRBV29-1 to TRBJ2-3; 11 bases agree with TRBD2. The germline V gene encodes CDR1 SQVTM and CDR2 ANQGSEA. After removal of 3 bases from V and 0 bases from J, the junction contained 5 bases not matched to a gene. The CDR3 sequence is 16 residues long. This CDR3 reads CSVDGIAGGSTDTQYF. The CDR3 nucleotides are TGCAGCGTTGATGGGATAGCGGGGGGGAGCACAGATACGCAGTATTTT.

V usage is TRBV27 and J usage is TRBJ1-5, with 9 bases that match TRBD1. The CDR3 totals 14 residues. Germline trimming cut 10 bases from V and 5 bases from J; bases unmatched to any gene: 9. CDR1 and CDR2 (germline): MNHEY, SMNVEV (reference sequence). The CDR3 reads CATGRDRAYQPQHF. The CDR3 DNA reads as TGTGCCACCGGCCGGGACAGGGCTTATCAGCCCCAGCATTTT.

V usage is TRBV4-1 and J usage is TRBJ1-2; unclear D gene. Germline V gene sequence: CDR1 MGHRA, CDR2 YSYEKL. This CDR3 is 16 amino acids long. V was trimmed by 3 bases and J by 2 bases, leaving 16 bases between them. The DNA for the CDR3 is TGCGCCAGCAGCCAGGAAACGGGAGTCGTAAACTATGGCTACACCTTC. Translation: CASSQETGVVNYGYTF.

The gene calls are TRBV5-1 and TRBJ2-5; 11 nucleotides line up with TRBD1. The junction had 10 bases not matched to a gene; V was cut back by 4 bases and J by 5 bases. Germline CDR1 is SGHRS and CDR2 is YFSETQ. The CDR3 length is 16 residues. Written as DNA, the CDR3 is TGCGCCAGCAGCGTCGGGACAGGGGGGAGAGGGGAGACCCAGTACTTC. It translates to CASSVGTGGRGETQYF.

The rearrangement uses TRBV7-2 and TRBJ2-1; tentative D call: TRBD2 (7 bases). Germline V gives CDR1 SGHTA, CDR2 FQGNSA. V was trimmed by 1 base and J by 10 bases, leaving 20 bases between them. This CDR3 spans 16 amino acids. The CDR3 loop reads CASSLVGGAGWEEQFF. CDR3 bases: TGTGCCAGCAGCTTAGTTGGGGGGGCCGGTTGGGAGGAGCAGTTCTTC.

The V gene is TRBV2, the J gene TRBJ2-2; TRBD1 matches 10 bases. Germline CDR1 SNHLY, CDR2 FYNNEI. This CDR3 comprises 12 residues. After removal of 9 bases from V and 5 bases from J, the junction contained 0 bases not matched to a gene. CDR3 bases: TGTGCCAGGGGACAGGGGACCGGGGAGCTGTTTTTT. It translates to CARGQGTGELFF. Variable domain in full (rest from reference TRBV2 and TRBJ2-2): EPEVTQTPSHQVTQMGQEVILRCVPISNHLYFYWYRQILGQKVEFLVSFYNNEISEKSEIFDDQFSVERPDGSNFTLKIRSTKLEDSAMYFCARGQGTGELFFGEGSRLTVL.

The V gene is TRBV7-9, the J gene TRBJ1-3, with D unclear. Trimming pared 3 bases from V and 2 bases from J, leaving 14 bases between. The CDR3 extends over 16 amino acids. Germline V gene data show CDR1 as SEHNR and CDR2 as FQNEAQ (reference sequence). CDR3 region: CASSFLGVSTGNTIYF. CDR3 in DNA: TGTGCCAGCAGCTTTCTCGGGGTATCTACTGGAAACACCATATATTTT.

Notes on this clone: Other DNA variants within this sample encode the same CDR3. J is TRBJ2-7 and V is TRBV19; 7 bases line up with TRBD2. V gave up 3 bases and J gave up 3 bases; unmatched junction bases: 5. This CDR3 is built from 14 residues. Germline-derived CDR1 and CDR2 are LNHDA and SQIVND (reference sequence). The CDR3 DNA is TGTGCCAGTAGTATCGGCGGGAGTAGCTACGAGCAGTACTTC. Translated, it gives CASSIGGSSYEQYF. The full variable domain, in which reference TRBV19 and TRBJ2-7 provide the parts outside the CDR3, is DGGITQSPKYLFRKEGQNVTLSCEQNLNHDAMYWYRQDPGQGLRLIYYSQIVNDFQKGDIAEGYSVSREKKESFPLTVTSAQKNPTAFYLCASSIGGSSYEQYFGPGTRLTVT.

This clone was detected only once. CDR3 amino acids: CARSLIREGQPQHF. In DNA form, the CDR3 reads TGTGCCAGAAGCTTGATTCGGGAGGGTCAGCCCCAGCATTTT. The chain joins TRBV5-3 to TRBJ1-5, with D unresolved. TRBV5-3 carries the ORF label, with uncertain function. V dropped 1 base and J dropped 6 bases, with 11 bases sitting between them. The CDR3 is 14 amino acids.

The chain couples TRBV4-1 to TRBJ1-5; 7 bases align to TRBD1. The ends lost 2 bases at V and 7 bases at J; junction bases unmatched: 5. Looked up from germline, CDR1 is MGHRA and CDR2 is YSYEKL. There are 14 residues in the CDR3. The CDR3 is CASSQWRGRQPQHF. The CDR3 DNA follows: TGCGCCAGCAGCCAATGGAGGGGGCGGCAGCCCCAGCATTTT.

The chain uses TRBV5-4 and TRBJ2-5, with D maybe TRBD2 (5 bases). V was pared by 0 bases and J by 5 bases, with 11 bases between. Germline CDR1 is SGHNT and CDR2 is YYREEE (reference sequence). The CDR3 consists of 14 residues. The CDR3 nucleotides are TGTGCCAGCAGCTTGGGGCGGGCGTGGGAGACCCAGTACTTC. This encodes CASSLGRAWETQYF.

The rearrangement links TRBV19 to TRBJ1-1; D possibly corresponds to TRBD1 (5 bases). This CDR3 comprises 16 residues. Germline loops: CDR1 LNHDA, CDR2 SQIVND (reference sequence). Trimming removed 1 base at V and 0 bases at J, with 12 bases between. CDR3 coding DNA: TGTGCCAGTAGTATAGGGACCCGGGGGATGAACACTGAAGCTTTCTTT. The encoded protein is CASSIGTRGMNTEAFF.

This chain connects TRBV29-1 to TRBJ2-2, with 10 positions matching TRBD1. J lost 7 bases, V lost 5 bases, and 10 bases had no gene match. Germline V CDR1 and CDR2: SQVTM, ANQGSEA. CDR3 length: 15 residues. The CDR3: CSVLRDRGRDGELFF. The CDR3 nucleotides are TGCAGCGTTCTCCGGGACAGGGGTAGGGACGGGGAGCTGTTTTTT.

V gene TRBV7-9 combines with J gene TRBJ2-1; weak D call: TRBD2 (6 bases). The CDR3 sequence is 14 residues long. V lost 1 base and J lost 9, with 13 bases in between. CDR1 is SEHNR, CDR2 FQNEAQ, per germline (reference sequence). The CDR3 nucleotides read TGTGCCAGCAGCTTAGGGGCGGGGTCTACTGAGCAGTTCTTC. It yields the protein CASSLGAGSTEQFF. Full variable domain (outside the CDR3, taken from reference TRBV7-9 and TRBJ2-1): DTGVSQNPRHKITKRGQNVTFRCDPISEHNRLYWYRQTLGQGPEFLTYFQNEAQLEKSRLLSDRFSAERPKGSFSTLEIQRTEQGDSAMYLCASSLGAGSTEQFFGPGTRLTVL.

The chain carries TRBV11-2 and TRBJ2-7, with a possible D match to TRBD1 (5 bases). V lost 5 bases to trimming and J lost 7 bases, with 12 bases between them. CDR3 length: 12 amino acids. CDR1 is SGHAT and CDR2 is FQNNGV in the germline V gene. Written as DNA, the CDR3 is TGTGCCAGCAGCCCAGGGTTTGAGGAGCAGTACTTC. Protein product: CASSPGFEEQYF.

This chain connects TRBV29-1 to TRBJ2-7, with unresolved D. Germline CDR1 reads SQVTM; CDR2 reads ANQGSEA. V lost 0 bases to trimming and J lost 0 bases, with 12 bases between them. This CDR3 spans 15 amino acids. CDR3 coding DNA: TGCAGCGTTGAAGATGCAGCGACCAACTCCTACGAGCAGTACTTC. Its translation is CSVEDAATNSYEQYF.

CDR3 DNA sequence: TGCGCCAGCAGCCCGACTAGCGGGAACTACGAGCAGTACTTC. It yields the protein CASSPTSGNYEQYF. The gene calls are TRBV4-1 and TRBJ2-7; 11 bases are shared with TRBD2. J gave up 3 bases and V 4 bases, and 2 bases lay outside the gene matches. CDR1 and CDR2 (germline): MGHRA, YSYEKL. The CDR3 contains 14 residues.